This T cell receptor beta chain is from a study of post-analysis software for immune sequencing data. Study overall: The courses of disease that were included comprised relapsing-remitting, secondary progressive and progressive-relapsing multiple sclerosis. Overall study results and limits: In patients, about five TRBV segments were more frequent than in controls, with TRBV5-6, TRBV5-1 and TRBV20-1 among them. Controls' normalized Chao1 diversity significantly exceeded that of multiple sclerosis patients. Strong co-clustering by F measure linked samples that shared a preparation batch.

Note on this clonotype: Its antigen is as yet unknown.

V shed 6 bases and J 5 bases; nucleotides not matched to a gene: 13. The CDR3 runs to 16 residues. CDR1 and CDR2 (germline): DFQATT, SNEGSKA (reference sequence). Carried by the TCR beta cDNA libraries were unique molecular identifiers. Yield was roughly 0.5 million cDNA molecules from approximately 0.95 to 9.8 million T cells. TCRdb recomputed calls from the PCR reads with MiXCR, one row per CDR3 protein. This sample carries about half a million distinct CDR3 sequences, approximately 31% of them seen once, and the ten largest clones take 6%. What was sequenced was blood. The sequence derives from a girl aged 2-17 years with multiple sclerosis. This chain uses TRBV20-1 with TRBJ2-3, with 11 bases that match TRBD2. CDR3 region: CSAGPIAGGPGDTQYF. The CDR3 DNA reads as TGCAGTGCAGGCCCCATAGCGGGGGGGCCCGGAGATACGCAGTATTTT.